Here is one TCR beta chain with its context. Repertoires were generated with immunoSEQ multiplex PCR, while TCRdb's copy carries only in-frame clones and drops some. The profile shows 24,000 or so clones, 86% of them singletons. The entry originates in a study of T cell changes during pregnancy in multiple sclerosis. V dropped 0 bases and J dropped 1 base, with 10 bases sitting between them. Germline values: CDR1 SGHTS, CDR2 YDEGEE. The CDR3 has 15 residues. This chain joins TRBV5-8 and TRBJ1-1, with D unclear. The sequence came from a female donor in good health, enrolled as a control in a pregnancy study. This specimen consisted of CD8+ T cells from peripheral blood mononuclear cells, obtained in the first trimester of pregnancy. CDR3 region: CASSLVGNSNTEAFF. CDR3 sequence (DNA): TGTGCCAGCAGCTTGGTCGGGAACTCGAACACTGAAGCTTTCTTT.